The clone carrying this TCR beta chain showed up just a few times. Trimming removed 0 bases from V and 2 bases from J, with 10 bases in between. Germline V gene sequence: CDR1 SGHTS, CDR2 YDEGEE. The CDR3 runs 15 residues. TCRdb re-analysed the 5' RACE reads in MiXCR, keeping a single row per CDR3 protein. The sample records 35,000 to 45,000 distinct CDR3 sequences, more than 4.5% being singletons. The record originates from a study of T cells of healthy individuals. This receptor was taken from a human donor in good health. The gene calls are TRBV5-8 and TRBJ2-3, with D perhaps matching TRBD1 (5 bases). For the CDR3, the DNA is TGTGCCAGCAGCTTGGGTACAGGCCTCACAGATACGCAGTATTTT. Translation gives CASSLGTGLTDTQYF.